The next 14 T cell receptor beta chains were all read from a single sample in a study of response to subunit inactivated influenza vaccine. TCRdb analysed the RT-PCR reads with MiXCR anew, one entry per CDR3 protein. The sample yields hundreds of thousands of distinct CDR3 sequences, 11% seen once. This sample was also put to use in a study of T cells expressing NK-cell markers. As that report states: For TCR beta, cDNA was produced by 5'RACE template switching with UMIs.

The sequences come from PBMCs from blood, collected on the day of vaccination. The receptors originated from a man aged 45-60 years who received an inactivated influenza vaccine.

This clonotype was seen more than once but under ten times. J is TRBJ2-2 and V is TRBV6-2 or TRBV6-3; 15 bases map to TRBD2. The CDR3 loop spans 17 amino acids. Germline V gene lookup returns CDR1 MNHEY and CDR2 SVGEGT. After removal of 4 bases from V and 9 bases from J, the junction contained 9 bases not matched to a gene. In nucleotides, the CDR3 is TGTGCCAGCAGTTCTTATGGACTAGCGGGAGGGCCCCGGGAGCTGTTTTTT. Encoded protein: CASSSYGLAGGPRELFF.

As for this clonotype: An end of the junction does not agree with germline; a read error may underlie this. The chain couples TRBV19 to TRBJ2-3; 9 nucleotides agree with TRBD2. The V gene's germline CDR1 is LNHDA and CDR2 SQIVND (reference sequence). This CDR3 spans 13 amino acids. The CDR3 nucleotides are TGTACCAGTAGGGGACTAGCCGTAGATACGCAGTATTTT. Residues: CTSRGLAVDTQYF.

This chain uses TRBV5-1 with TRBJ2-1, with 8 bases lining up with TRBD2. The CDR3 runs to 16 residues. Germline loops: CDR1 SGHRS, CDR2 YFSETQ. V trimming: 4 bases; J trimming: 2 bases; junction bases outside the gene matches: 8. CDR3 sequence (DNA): TGCGCCAGCAGCAAGGATAGCGGGAAGACCTACAATGAGCAGTTCTTC. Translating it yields CASSKDSGKTYNEQFF.

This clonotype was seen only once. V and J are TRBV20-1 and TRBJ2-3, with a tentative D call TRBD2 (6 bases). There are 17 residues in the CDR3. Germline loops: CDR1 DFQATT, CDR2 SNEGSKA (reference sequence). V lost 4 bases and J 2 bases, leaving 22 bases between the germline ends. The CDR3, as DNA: TGCAGTGCTATCCGCGCGGGAAGTTATCTATCCACAGATACGCAGTATTTT. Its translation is CSAIRAGSYLSTDTQYF.

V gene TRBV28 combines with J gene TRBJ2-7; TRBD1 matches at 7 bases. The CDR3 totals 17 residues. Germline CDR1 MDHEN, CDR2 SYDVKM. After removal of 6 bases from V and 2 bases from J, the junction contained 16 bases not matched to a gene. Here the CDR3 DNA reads TGTGCCAGCAGACTCACAGGGGATGTCTTCACGGCCTACGAGCAGTACTTC. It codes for CASRLTGDVFTAYEQYF.

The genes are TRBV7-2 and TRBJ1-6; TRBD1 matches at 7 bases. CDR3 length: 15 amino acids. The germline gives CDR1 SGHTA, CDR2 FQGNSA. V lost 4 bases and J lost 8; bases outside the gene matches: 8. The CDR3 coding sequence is TGTGCCAGCAGCTCCCGGGACAGAGTTGATTCACCCCTCCACTTT. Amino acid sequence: CASSSRDRVDSPLHF. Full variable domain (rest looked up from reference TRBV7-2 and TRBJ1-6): GAGVSQSPSNKVTEKGKDVELRCDPISGHTALYWYRQSLGQGLEFLIYFQGNSAPDKSGLPSDRFSAERTGGSVSTLTIQRTQQEDSAVYLCASSSRDRVDSPLHFGNGTRLTVT.

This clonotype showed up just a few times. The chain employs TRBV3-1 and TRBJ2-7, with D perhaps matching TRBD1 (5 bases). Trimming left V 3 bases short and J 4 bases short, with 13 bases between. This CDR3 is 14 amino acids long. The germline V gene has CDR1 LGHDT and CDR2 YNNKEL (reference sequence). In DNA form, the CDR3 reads TGTGCCAGCAGCCAGGAAGTGTCAGGGTACGAGCAGTACTTC. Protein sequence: CASSQEVSGYEQYF.

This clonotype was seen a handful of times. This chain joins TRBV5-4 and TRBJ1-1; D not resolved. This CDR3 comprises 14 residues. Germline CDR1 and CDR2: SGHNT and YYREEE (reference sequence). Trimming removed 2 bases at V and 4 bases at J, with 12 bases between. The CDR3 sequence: CASSFSGDSTEAFF. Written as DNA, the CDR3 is TGTGCCAGCAGCTTCAGCGGGGATAGCACTGAAGCTTTCTTT.

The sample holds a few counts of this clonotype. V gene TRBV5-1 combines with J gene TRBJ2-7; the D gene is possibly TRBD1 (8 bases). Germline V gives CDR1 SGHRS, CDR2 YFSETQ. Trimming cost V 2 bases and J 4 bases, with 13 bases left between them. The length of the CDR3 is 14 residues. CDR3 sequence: CASSFQQGGYEQYF. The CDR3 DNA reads TGCGCCAGCAGCTTTCAACAGGGGGGGTACGAGCAGTACTTC.

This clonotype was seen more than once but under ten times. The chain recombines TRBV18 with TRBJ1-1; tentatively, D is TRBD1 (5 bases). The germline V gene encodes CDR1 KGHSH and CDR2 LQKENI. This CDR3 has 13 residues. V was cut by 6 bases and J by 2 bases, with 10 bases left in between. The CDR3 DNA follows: TGTGCCAGCTCCGACAGTTATAACACTGAAGCTTTCTTT. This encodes CASSDSYNTEAFF.

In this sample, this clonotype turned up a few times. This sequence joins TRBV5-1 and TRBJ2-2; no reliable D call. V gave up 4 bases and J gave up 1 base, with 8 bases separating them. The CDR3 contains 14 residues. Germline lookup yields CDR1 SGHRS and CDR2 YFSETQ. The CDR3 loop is CASSPNQNTGELFF. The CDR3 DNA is TGCGCCAGCAGCCCAAATCAGAACACCGGGGAGCTGTTTTTT. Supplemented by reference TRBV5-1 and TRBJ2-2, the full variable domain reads KAGVTQTPRYLIKTRGQQVTLSCSPISGHRSVSWYQQTPGQGLQFLFEYFSETQRNKGNFPGRFSGRQFSNSRSEMNVSTLELGDSALYLCASSPNQNTGELFFGEGSRLTVL.

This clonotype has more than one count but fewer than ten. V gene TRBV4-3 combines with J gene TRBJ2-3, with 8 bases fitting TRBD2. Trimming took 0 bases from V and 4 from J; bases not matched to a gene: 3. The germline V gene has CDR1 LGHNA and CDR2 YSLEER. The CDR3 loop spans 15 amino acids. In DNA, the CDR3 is TGCGCCAGCAGCCAAGAGGGACTAGAGTCAGATACGCAGTATTTT. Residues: CASSQEGLESDTQYF.

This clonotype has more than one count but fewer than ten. The CDR3 loop is CSAVSGPADTQYF. CDR3 coding DNA: TGCAGTGCCGTCTCTGGCCCGGCAGATACGCAGTATTTT. The V and J genes are TRBV20-1 and TRBJ2-3, with D hard to call. This CDR3 comprises 13 residues. Germline CDR1 and CDR2: DFQATT and SNEGSKA (reference sequence). V was clipped by 6 bases and J by 4 bases, with 14 bases between them.

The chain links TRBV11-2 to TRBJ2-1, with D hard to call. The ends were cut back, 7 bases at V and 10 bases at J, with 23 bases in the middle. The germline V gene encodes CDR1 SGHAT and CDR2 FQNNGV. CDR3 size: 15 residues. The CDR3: CASIPTIGPSQEQFF. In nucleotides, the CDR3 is TGTGCCAGCATCCCCACCATAGGGCCTTCTCAAGAGCAGTTCTTC.